This TCR beta chain was documented in a study of blood T cell repertoires in COVID-19. Across the whole study: COVID-19 samples, acute and convalescent, were from the United States, Italy and Spain. T cells, B-cell-depleted T cells, or PBMCs supplied cDNA or gDNA.

Per the germline V gene, CDR1 is MGHRA and CDR2 is YSYEKL. Trimming shortened V by 4 bases and J by 6 bases, and 15 bases separated the two germline ends. The CDR3 is made up of 14 amino acids. Per the original methods: Nucleated cell counts were estimated from reference gene primer amplification. Here immunoSEQ multiplex PCR was the method, and the copy in TCRdb shows in-frame clones only, minus some. V, J and clone size were drawn from that table, and D and trimming were deduced from the DNA. The table has 250,000 to 350,000 clones, roughly four fifths seen once. The receptor was isolated from a person aged 65-85 years with COVID-19, enrolled during active disease. This rearrangement joins TRBV4-1 to TRBJ1-2; D gene unclear. Sample: peripheral blood. The DNA for the CDR3 is TGCGCCAGCAGCCTAAGAGGTGCGCAACATGGCTACACCTTC. This encodes CASSLRGAQHGYTF.